This T cell receptor beta chain is from a study of T cell changes during pregnancy in multiple sclerosis. Using immunoSEQ multiplex PCR, the repertoire was profiled, and TCRdb retains in-frame clones only, with some absent. The sample lists around 100,000 clones; roughly nine tenths were seen once. Germline CDR1 and CDR2: MNHNS and SASEGT. V was clipped by 3 bases and J by 4 bases, with 13 bases between them. There are 15 residues in the CDR3. The material sequenced was peripheral blood, taken after pregnancy. The chain couples TRBV6-1 to TRBJ2-1, with D perhaps matching TRBD2 (6 bases). This clonotype was obtained from a female donor with multiple sclerosis, enrolled in a pregnancy study. The CDR3 loop reads CASSDLTGLYNEQFF. The CDR3 coding sequence is TGTGCCAGCAGTGATCTAACAGGACTATACAATGAGCAGTTCTTC.